This T cell receptor beta chain was captured by sequencing in a study of identical twins. Findings of the study overall: The conclusions drew on cross-sectional statistical analysis instead of tracking the same donors. The presence of invariant MAIT and iNKT cells could partly confound analyses of zero-insertion sequences.

Using its own MiXCR run on the 5' RACE reads, TCRdb lists one record per CDR3 protein. The sample contains 420,000 or so distinct CDR3 sequences, roughly 20% of which appear only once. The sample holds a few counts of this clonotype. What it binds is not known. V lost 5 bases and J lost 7, with 17 bases in between. The CDR3 covers 14 residues. Germline CDR1 reads SGHTA; CDR2 reads FQGNSA. The sample comprised naive T cells sorted from blood. The genes are TRBV7-2 and TRBJ1-2; maybe TRBD1 (5 bases). This sequence was found in a man over 45 in good health. The CDR3 DNA reads as TGTGCCAGCAGCCCAGACCCTGCGGGACGTGGCTACACCTTC. Translated, it gives CASSPDPAGRGYTF. The full variable domain, completed using reference TRBV7-2 and TRBJ1-2, is GAGVSQSPSNKVTEKGKDVELRCDPISGHTALYWYRQSLGQGLEFLIYFQGNSAPDKSGLPSDRFSAERTGGSVSTLTIQRTQQEDSAVYLCASSPDPAGRGYTFGSGTRLTVV.